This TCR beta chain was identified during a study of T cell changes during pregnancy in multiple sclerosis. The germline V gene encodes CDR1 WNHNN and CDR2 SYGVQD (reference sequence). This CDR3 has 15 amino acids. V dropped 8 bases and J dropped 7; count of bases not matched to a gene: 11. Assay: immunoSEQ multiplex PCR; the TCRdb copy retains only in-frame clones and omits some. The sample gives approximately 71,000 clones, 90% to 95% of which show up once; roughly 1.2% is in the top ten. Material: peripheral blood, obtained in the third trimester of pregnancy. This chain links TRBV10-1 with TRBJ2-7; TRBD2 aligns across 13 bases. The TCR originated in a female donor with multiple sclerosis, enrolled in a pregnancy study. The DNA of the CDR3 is TGCGCCAGCTCGACTAGCGGGAGGAGTTTGAGGGAGCAGTACTTC. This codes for CASSTSGRSLREQYF.